This T cell receptor (beta chain) was documented in a study of T cell repertoires in cytomegalovirus infection. Overall study: Used in the study were CMV epitopes, some recently identified and HLA-C-restricted, others well-studied and HLA-B-restricted. Indicated by public TCR beta signatures were CMV infection and matching HLA type.

This clonotype came up a few times. Its antigen is still unknown. A single record per CDR3 protein comes from TCRdb applying MiXCR to the reads. The table lists roughly 730,000 distinct CDR3 sequences, roughly 30% of them singletons, with around a sixth in the top ten. CDR1 MGHRA and CDR2 YSYEKL come from the germline V gene. The V segment lost 1 base and the J segment 6 bases; nucleotides outside the gene matches: 6. The CDR3 sequence is 15 residues long. This chain connects TRBV4-1 to TRBJ1-2; 9 nucleotides agree with TRBD1. The clonotype originates from a human donor in good health (CMV status not recorded). Some clones in this sample may be carry-over from other donors' samples. The starting material was cultured PBMCs, obtained from culture after CMV antigen stimulation. The CDR3 DNA reads as TGCGCCAGCAGCCAAGCCCGGGACAGGGCTCATGGCTACACCTTC. Amino acids: CASSQARDRAHGYTF.